These 22 T cell receptor beta chains were sequenced from one sample in a study of blood T cell repertoires in COVID-19. Clones were read by immunoSEQ multiplex PCR, and TCRdb kept only the in-frame ones, dropping some. The repertoire includes about 280,000 clones, about four fifths of them detected once, and about 5% sits in the top ten. The sequencing sample was made of PBMCs or T cells enriched from blood (not recorded which). The source is a middle-aged man who had been exposed to COVID-19.

The genes are TRBV27 and TRBJ2-7; tentatively, D is TRBD2 (6 bases). V was pared by 5 bases and J by 7 bases, with 18 bases between. The CDR3 has 14 residues. CDR1 and CDR2 from the germline V gene are MNHEY and SMNVEV (reference sequence). The CDR3 sequence is CASSPPRRGGEQYF. CDR3 sequence (DNA): TGTGCCAGCAGTCCTCCCCGGAGGGGTGGAGAGCAGTACTTC.

This rearrangement joins TRBV5-1 to TRBJ2-7; a weak D match, TRBD2 (6 bases). CDR1 SGHRS and CDR2 YFSETQ come from the germline V gene. The length of the CDR3 is 15 residues. Trimming cost V 1 base and J 3 bases, with 14 bases left between them. The DNA of the CDR3 is TGCGCCAGCAGCTTGTTCGGGCGGGGTTACTACGAGCAGTACTTC. This codes for CASSLFGRGYYEQYF.

The chain uses TRBV24-1 and TRBJ2-7; 8 nucleotides align to TRBD1. The CDR3 is made up of 13 amino acids. V was pared by 9 bases and J by 3 bases, with 6 bases of the junction left unmatched. Germline V gene sequence: CDR1 KGHDR, CDR2 SFDVKD. The CDR3 DNA reads as TGTGCCACCTCGACAGGGGTTGGCTACGAGCAGTACTTC. Amino acids: CATSTGVGYEQYF.

The V gene is TRBV18, the J gene TRBJ1-1; a possible D gene is TRBD1 (6 bases). Germline V CDR1 and CDR2: KGHSH, LQKENI. V was shortened by 4 bases and J by 11 bases, with 11 bases between the two germline ends. The CDR3 has 11 amino acids. CDR3 region: CASSLQGAAFF. The CDR3 DNA is TGTGCCAGCTCACTACAGGGTGCGGCTTTCTTT.

The rearrangement links TRBV4-1 to TRBJ2-5; TRBD2 matches at 8 bases. The CDR3 consists of 16 residues. V trimming: 1 base; J trimming: 1 base; junction bases outside the gene matches: 5. Germline values: CDR1 MGHRA, CDR2 YSYEKL. The CDR3 loop is CASSQVSGSFQETQYF. In nucleotides, the CDR3 is TGCGCCAGCAGCCAAGTAAGCGGGAGCTTCCAAGAGACCCAGTACTTC.

This rearrangement joins TRBV6-2 or TRBV6-3 to TRBJ2-5; a possible D gene is TRBD2 (6 bases). The CDR3 is made up of 13 amino acids. With 1 base removed from V and 3 bases from J, the gap between germline ends came to 6 bases. CDR1 is MNHEY, CDR2 SVGEGT, per germline. CDR3 sequence reads: CASSYWGEETQYF. The CDR3 nucleotides are TGTGCCAGCAGTTACTGGGGGGAAGAGACCCAGTACTTC.

V gene TRBV27 combines with J gene TRBJ2-7; 8 positions agree with TRBD1. Trimming removed 4 bases from V and 4 bases from J; junction bases left unmatched: 6. Germline CDR1 MNHEY, CDR2 SMNVEV (reference sequence). The CDR3 spans 14 residues. The CDR3 reads CASSSGTGPYEQYF. CDR3 coding DNA: TGTGCCAGCAGTTCCGGGACAGGTCCGTACGAGCAGTACTTC.

The V gene is TRBV7-3, the J gene TRBJ2-7; TRBD1 is a possible D gene (6 bases). Germline lookup yields CDR1 SGHTA and CDR2 FQGTGA. The CDR3 is 16 residues long. Trimming shortened V by 6 bases and J by 5 bases, and 23 bases separated the two germline ends. The CDR3, as DNA: TGTGCCAGCAGGATGACTCAGGCGGTGGGGGCCAACGAGCAGTACTTC. This translates into CASRMTQAVGANEQYF.

This clone was found once. V usage is TRBV4-2 and J usage is TRBJ2-1; TRBD2 is a possible D gene (6 bases). V was cut by 1 base and J by 3 bases, with 10 bases left in between. The CDR3 consists of 15 residues. Germline-derived CDR1 and CDR2 are LGHNA and YNFKEQ. The CDR3, as DNA: TGTGCCAGCAGCCAAGTAGCGGCCCGCTACAATGAGCAGTTCTTC. It translates to CASSQVAARYNEQFF.

This chain connects TRBV14 to TRBJ1-6, with 7 bases identical to TRBD1. This CDR3 region has 15 residues. Germline CDR1 SGHDN, CDR2 FVKESK. V shed 0 bases and J 13 bases; nucleotides not matched to a gene: 9. DNA of the CDR3: TGTGCCAGCAGCCAAGATCGAGGACAGGTTTCGCCCCTCCACTTT. It specifies CASSQDRGQVSPLHF.

CDR3 coding DNA: TGTGCCAGCAGCCTGTTGAATGAGCAGTTCTTC. Translated, it gives CASSLLNEQFF. The gene calls are TRBV27 and TRBJ2-1; no clear D gene. This CDR3 is built from 11 residues. CDR1 MNHEY and CDR2 SMNVEV come from the germline V gene (reference sequence). The V and J ends lost 6 bases and 7 bases respectively, with 7 bases between them.

V gene TRBV7-2 combines with J gene TRBJ2-3; unclear D gene. The germline V gene encodes CDR1 SGHTA and CDR2 FQGNSA. CDR3 length: 13 residues. Trimming removed 3 bases from V and 2 bases from J, with 6 bases in between. The CDR3 nucleotides read TGTGCCAGCAGCTTCCAAATCACAGATACGCAGTATTTT. Translation gives CASSFQITDTQYF.

The V gene is TRBV5-1, the J gene TRBJ1-2; perhaps TRBD1 as D (5 bases). The ends were cut back, 0 bases at V and 3 bases at J, with 6 bases in the middle. The CDR3 sequence is 13 residues long. Per the germline V gene, CDR1 is SGHRS and CDR2 is YFSETQ. CDR3 DNA: TGCGCCAGCAGCTTGGTAGGGGACTATGGCTACACCTTC. Translation gives CASSLVGDYGYTF.

This clone was observed a handful of times. The chain links TRBV4-1 to TRBJ2-7; D perhaps matches TRBD2 (6 bases). V gave up 1 base and J gave up 4 bases, with 11 bases separating them. The CDR3 has 14 amino acids. Germline values: CDR1 MGHRA, CDR2 YSYEKL. The CDR3 is CASSQGSSGYEQYF. CDR3 in DNA: TGCGCCAGCAGCCAAGGCAGTAGCGGATACGAGCAGTACTTC.

The rearrangement links TRBV7-9 to TRBJ2-5, with 11 bases matching TRBD2. Unmatched junction bases numbered 16, after V lost 5 bases and J lost 2 bases. The CDR3 has 19 amino acids. Germline lookup yields CDR1 SEHNR and CDR2 FQNEAQ (reference sequence). CDR3 amino acids: CASSRSPTTSGSSQETQYF. As DNA, the CDR3 is TGTGCCAGCAGCCGGTCTCCCACTACTAGCGGGAGTTCGCAAGAGACCCAGTACTTC. Full variable domain (rest looked up from reference TRBV7-9 and TRBJ2-5): DTGVSQNPRHKITKRGQNVTFRCDPISEHNRLYWYRQTLGQGPEFLTYFQNEAQLEKSRLLSDRFSAERPKGSFSTLEIQRTEQGDSAMYLCASSRSPTTSGSSQETQYFGPGTRLLVL.

In its sample, this clone was seen a few times. Sequence at one end of the junction differs from germline and may be a read error. The genes are TRBV2 and TRBJ1-5; 7 bases line up with TRBD1. Germline V gene lookup returns CDR1 SNHLY and CDR2 FYNNEI. The CDR3 length is 14 residues. The CDR3 region is CATSRDSLNQPQHF. CDR3 DNA sequence: TGTGCCACCAGTCGGGACAGTTTAAATCAGCCCCAGCATTTT.

The chain carries TRBV18 and TRBJ2-5; tentatively, D is TRBD2 (6 bases). Trimming shortened V by 4 bases and J by 1 base, and 7 bases separated the two germline ends. The CDR3 has 13 amino acids. Germline values: CDR1 KGHSH, CDR2 LQKENI. The CDR3 region has the DNA TGTGCCAGCTCACGGGAGGTCCAAGAGACCCAGTACTTC. Amino acid sequence: CASSREVQETQYF. The full variable domain, in which reference TRBV18 and TRBJ2-5 provide the parts outside the CDR3, is NAGVMQNPRHLVRRRGQEARLRCSPMKGHSHVYWYRQLPEEGLKFMVYLQKENIIDESGMPKERFSAEFPKEGPSILRIQQVVRGDSAAYFCASSREVQETQYFGPGTRLLVL.

The chain recombines TRBV27 with TRBJ2-1; a weak D match, TRBD1 (6 bases). CDR1 is MNHEY and CDR2 is SMNVEV in the germline V gene (reference sequence). The CDR3 has 14 residues. Trimming stripped 8 bases from V and 0 bases from J, with 11 bases between. CDR3 in amino acids: CASQDSLSYNEQFF. The CDR3 nucleotides are TGTGCCAGCCAGGACAGCCTCTCCTACAATGAGCAGTTCTTC.

As regards this clone: Other DNA sequences in the sample encode the same CDR3. The chain has TRBV19 and TRBJ2-1; 12 nucleotides agree with TRBD2. Trimming at V came to 6 bases and at J to 6 bases, leaving 0 bases not matched to a gene. The CDR3 loop spans 13 amino acids. The germline V gene has CDR1 LNHDA and CDR2 SQIVND (reference sequence). CDR3 residues: CASRGLAGNEQFF. Here the CDR3 DNA reads TGTGCCAGTAGGGGACTAGCGGGCAATGAGCAGTTCTTC.

The genes are TRBV30 and TRBJ2-3; D possibly corresponds to TRBD2 (7 bases). CDR1 is GTSNPN and CDR2 is SVGIG in the germline V gene (reference sequence). V lost 2 bases and J lost 4, with 10 bases in between. The CDR3 is 13 residues long. CDR3 protein: CAWSRGGPDTQYF. CDR3 nucleotide sequence: TGTGCCTGGAGTAGGGGGGGGCCAGATACGCAGTATTTT.

This clone was detected once. V is TRBV5-8 and J is TRBJ1-1; no firm D call. The CDR3 spans 12 residues. Trimming pared 4 bases from V and 6 bases from J, leaving 10 bases between. Per the germline V gene, CDR1 is SGHTS and CDR2 is YDEGEE. For the CDR3, the DNA is TGTGCCAGCAGCCATTTACAGTCTGAAGCTTTCTTT. As protein: CASSHLQSEAFF.

The chain carries TRBV5-6 and TRBJ2-3; D may be TRBD1 (5 bases). Trimming took off 5 bases at V and 5 bases at J, with 15 bases between the two ends. The germline gives CDR1 SGHDT, CDR2 YYEEEE. This CDR3 has 14 amino acids. This chain's CDR3 is CASSLNPTGDTQYF. Here the CDR3 DNA reads TGTGCCAGCAGTTTGAATCCTACAGGAGATACGCAGTATTTT.